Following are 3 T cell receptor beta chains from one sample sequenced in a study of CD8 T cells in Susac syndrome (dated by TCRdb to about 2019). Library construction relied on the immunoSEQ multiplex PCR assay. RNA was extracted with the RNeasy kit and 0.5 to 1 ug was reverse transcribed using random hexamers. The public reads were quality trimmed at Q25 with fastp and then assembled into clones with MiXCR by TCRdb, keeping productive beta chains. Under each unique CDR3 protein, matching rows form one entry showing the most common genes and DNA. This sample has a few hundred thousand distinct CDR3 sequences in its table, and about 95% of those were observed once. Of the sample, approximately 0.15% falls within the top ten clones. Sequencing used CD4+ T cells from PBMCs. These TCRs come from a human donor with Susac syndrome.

As DNA, the CDR3 is TGTGCCAGCAGCCCGGGGGAAGACAACTATGGCTACACCTTC. It is translated as CASSPGEDNYGYTF. This chain uses TRBV6-5 with TRBJ1-2, with a weak D call TRBD1 (5 bases). With 6 bases removed from V and 2 bases from J, the gap between germline ends came to 13 bases. This CDR3 contains 14 residues. Germline CDR1 MNHEY, CDR2 SVGAGI.

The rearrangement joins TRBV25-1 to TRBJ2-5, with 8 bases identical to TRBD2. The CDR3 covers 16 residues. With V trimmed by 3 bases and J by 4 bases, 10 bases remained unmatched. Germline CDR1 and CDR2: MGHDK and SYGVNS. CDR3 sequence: CASSDPARGGGETQYF. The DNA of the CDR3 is TGTGCCAGCAGTGACCCTGCCCGGGGGGGCGGAGAGACCCAGTACTTC.

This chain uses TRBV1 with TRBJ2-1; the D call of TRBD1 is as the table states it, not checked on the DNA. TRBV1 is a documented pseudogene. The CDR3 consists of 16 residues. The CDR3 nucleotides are TGCACCAGCAGCCTCGCAGAGGGGACCTGTTACAATGAGCAGTTCTTC. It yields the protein CTSSLAEGTCYNEQFF.